Listed below are T cell receptor beta chains from one sample, sequenced in a study of CD8 T cells in Susac syndrome. TCRdb used MiXCR to reprocess the immunoSEQ multiplex PCR reads, holding one entry per CDR3 protein. The sample consists of a few hundred thousand distinct CDR3 sequences, more than 85% of them appearing once. The sequencing input was CD4+ T cells from PBMCs. These receptors all come from a human donor with multiple sclerosis. CDR3s include the opening cysteine and the closing phenylalanine or tryptophan. The D gene is left open where the match is weak. Not all rows give a size; the values are once, few, many and, for expanded clones, a class.

DNA: TGTGCCAGCAGCCTCCTCTGGCTGAGCAATCAGCCCCAGCATTTT
CDR3: CASSLLWLSNQPQHF
J: TRBJ1-5
size: once
D: .
V: TRBV6-4

DNA: TGCAGCGTCGTAGCGGGGGGCGCAAATGAGCAGTTCTTC
CDR3: CSVVAGGANEQFF
J: TRBJ2-1
size: .
D: TRBD2
V: TRBV29-1

DNA: TGTGCCAGCAGCTCTCCCCGGGACGGAATTTATAGCAATCAGCCCCAGCATTTT
CDR3: CASSSPRDGIYSNQPQHF
J: TRBJ1-5
size: .
D: .
V: TRBV7-9

DNA: TGTGCCAGCACCTTAGGTCTCCTCAATCAGCCCCAGCATTTT
CDR3: CASTLGLLNQPQHF
J: TRBJ1-5
size: .
D: .
V: TRBV7-8

DNA: TGTGCCAGCAGGGAGGCAGGGAACACTGAAGCTTTCTTT
CDR3: CASREAGNTEAFF
J: TRBJ1-1
size: .
D: .
V: TRBV3-1

DNA: TGTGCCAGCAGCCAAGCGAACGGATATGGCTACACCTTC
CDR3: CASSQANGYGYTF
J: TRBJ1-2
size: .
D: .
V: TRBV3-1

DNA: TGTGCCTGGACCGATACCTACGAGCAGTACTTC
CDR3: CAWTDTYEQYF
J: TRBJ2-7
size: .
D: .
V: TRBV30

DNA: TGTGCCAGCAGCCCGGGGACAGGCCGACAGTTCTTC
CDR3: CASSPGTGRQFF
J: TRBJ2-1
size: .
D: TRBD1
V: TRBV5-6

DNA: TGTGCCAGCAGTGAAAGTACTCCCTACAATGAGCAGTTCTTC
CDR3: CASSESTPYNEQFF
J: TRBJ2-1
size: .
D: .
V: TRBV2

DNA: TGTGCCAGCAGCCCAGACCGACAGCCAGGGAAGGGCTACACCTTC
CDR3: CASSPDRQPGKGYTF
J: TRBJ1-2
size: once
D: .
V: TRBV11-2

DNA: TGCAGCGCTACCTATGGAGGGACCCAGTACTTC
CDR3: CSATYGGTQYF
J: TRBJ2-5
size: .
D: .
V: TRBV29-1

DNA: TGCAGTGCCCCTTGGACAGGGGAGTATGGCTACACCTTC
CDR3: CSAPWTGEYGYTF
J: TRBJ1-2
size: .
D: TRBD1
V: TRBV20-1

DNA: TGTGCCAGCAGCCCGGACTCCGGGGGGCCCTCTGGGGCCAACGTCCTGACTTTC
CDR3: CASSPDSGGPSGANVLTF
J: TRBJ2-6
size: .
D: .
V: TRBV3-1

DNA: TGTGCTAGCAGCTTAGGGGACAGGGCGAACCCTAAACCGCAAGAGACCCAGTACTTC
CDR3: CASSLGDRANPKPQETQYF
J: TRBJ2-5
size: .
D: TRBD1
V: TRBV7-7

DNA: TGTGCCAGCAGCCAAGAACCCCGTGAGCAGTTCTTC
CDR3: CASSQEPREQFF
J: TRBJ2-1
size: .
D: .
V: TRBV3-1

DNA: TGCAGCGTCGCTCCCGGGGGACGGGGAGATACGCAGTATTTT
CDR3: CSVAPGGRGDTQYF
J: TRBJ2-3
size: .
D: .
V: TRBV29-1

DNA: TGCGCCAGCAGCCATGGGACAGGGATCTCGGGGGATTCACCCCTCCACTTT
CDR3: CASSHGTGISGDSPLHF
J: TRBJ1-6
size: .
D: TRBD1
V: TRBV4-1

DNA: TGTGCCAGCAGCAAGGAACTTCCCGCCGAGCAGTACTTC
CDR3: CASSKELPAEQYF
J: TRBJ2-7
size: .
D: .
V: TRBV2

DNA: TGTGCCAGCAGTTCCCTAGCGGGGGGCACCAATGAGCAGTTCTTC
CDR3: CASSSLAGGTNEQFF
J: TRBJ2-1
size: .
D: TRBD2
V: TRBV6-2/TRBV6-3

DNA: TGTGCCAGCAGCCAAAACAGCGGCCAAGAGACCCAGTACTTC
CDR3: CASSQNSGQETQYF
J: TRBJ2-5
size: .
D: .
V: TRBV3-1

DNA: TGTGCCAGCAGCCAAGAAATACAGGGGGCGGGTGGCTACACCTTC
CDR3: CASSQEIQGAGGYTF
J: TRBJ1-2
size: .
D: TRBD1
V: TRBV4-2

DNA: TGTGCCAGCAGTGAAAGACAGGGAGTCTATGGCTACACCTTC
CDR3: CASSERQGVYGYTF
J: TRBJ1-2
size: .
D: TRBD1
V: TRBV6-1

DNA: TGCAGCGTTCCCTCGGGGGTCTATGGCTACACCTTC
CDR3: CSVPSGVYGYTF
J: TRBJ1-2
size: .
D: .
V: TRBV29-1

DNA: TGTGCCAGCACGGACAGAGTCCTAGCCAAAAACATTCAGTACTTC
CDR3: CASTDRVLAKNIQYF
J: TRBJ2-4
size: .
D: .
V: TRBV6-5

DNA: TGTGCCAGCAGCCAGGGACATAGCAGTCAGCCCCAGCATTTT
CDR3: CASSQGHSSQPQHF
J: TRBJ1-5
size: .
D: .
V: TRBV3-1

DNA: TGTGCCAGCAGCCAAGAAAAGGGGCGTCAGCCCCAGCATTTT
CDR3: CASSQEKGRQPQHF
J: TRBJ1-5
size: .
D: .
V: TRBV3-1

DNA: TGTGCCAGCAGCATCAGACGGGTTTTCTCTGGGGCCAACGTCCTGACTTTC
CDR3: CASSIRRVFSGANVLTF
J: TRBJ2-6
size: .
D: .
V: TRBV11-2